The sample holds one count of the clone carrying this T cell receptor beta chain. Method: immunoSEQ multiplex PCR; TCRdb's copy keeps in-frame clones and lacks some. The table shows some 30,000 clones, with roughly 87% occurring only once. This entry comes from a study of T cell changes during pregnancy in multiple sclerosis. Germline lookup yields CDR1 MGHRA and CDR2 YSYEKL. Trimming at V came to 0 bases and at J to 2 bases, leaving 4 bases not matched to a gene. The CDR3 consists of 15 residues. The chain couples TRBV4-1 to TRBJ2-7; TRBD2 agrees at 7 bases. The source of this sequence is a female donor with multiple sclerosis, enrolled in a pregnancy study. The sample in question was CD8+ T cells from peripheral blood mononuclear cells, obtained before pregnancy. CDR3 in amino acids: CASSQDEGGPYEQYF. In DNA, the CDR3 is TGCGCCAGCAGCCAAGACGAGGGAGGGCCCTACGAGCAGTACTTC.